Following are 29 T cell receptor beta chains from one sample sequenced in a study of cytomegalovirus exposure and HLA in healthy donors. The PCR made use of 60 Vbeta and 13 Jbeta primers. Only in-frame clones appear in the TCRdb table, and some are missing; sequencing was by immunoSEQ multiplex PCR. In all, the sample yields 150,000 to 200,000 clones. The material sequenced was PBMCs. The origin of the receptors is a woman under 30 in good health and CMV-seropositive.

This chain connects TRBV9 to TRBJ2-7, with a possible D match to TRBD2 (6 bases). V was cut by 3 bases and J by 6 bases, with 13 bases left in between. The germline gives CDR1 SGDLS, CDR2 YYNGEE. The CDR3 is made up of 13 amino acids. The CDR3: CASSEVGGSEQYF. The CDR3 region has the DNA TGTGCCAGCAGCGAGGTGGGAGGTTCCGAGCAGTACTTC.

V and J are TRBV9 and TRBJ1-4, with TRBD1 identical over 9 bases. In germline, CDR1 is SGDLS, CDR2 YYNGEE. This CDR3 is 15 amino acids long. V shed 5 bases, J shed 8 bases, and the junction held 10 bases outside the gene matches. The CDR3 coding sequence is TGTGCCAGCAGTTGGGGACAGGGATCGGGGGAAAAACTGTTTTTT. Its protein is CASSWGQGSGEKLFF.

V usage is TRBV6-1 and J usage is TRBJ1-2, with D tentatively TRBD1 (6 bases). V was cut by 2 bases and J by 6 bases, with 10 bases left in between. Germline V CDR1 and CDR2: MNHNS, SASEGT. This CDR3 comprises 13 residues. The CDR3 region has the DNA TGTGCCAGCAGTGAAACAGGGTTTGATGGCTACACCTTC. Translating gives CASSETGFDGYTF.

The rearrangement links TRBV20-1 to TRBJ2-5, with no clear D. With 1 base removed from V and 5 bases from J, the gap between germline ends came to 5 bases. The CDR3 loop spans 11 amino acids. From germline, CDR1 is DFQATT and CDR2 SNEGSKA (reference sequence). For the CDR3, the DNA is TGCAGTGCTAGAGCCGGGGAGACCCAGTACTTC. This encodes CSARAGETQYF.

CDR3 sequence reads: CASSARDLLNEQFF. The CDR3 nucleotides read TGTGCCAGCAGCGCGCGAGATCTATTGAATGAGCAGTTCTTC. The chain carries TRBV11-2 and TRBJ2-1; D remains ambiguous. Germline V gene lookup returns CDR1 SGHAT and CDR2 FQNNGV. The V and J ends lost 5 bases and 7 bases respectively, with 15 bases between them. This CDR3 is built from 14 residues.

This rearrangement joins TRBV5-6 to TRBJ1-5; D is possibly TRBD1 (5 bases). Trimming removed 4 bases from V and 0 bases from J, with 11 bases in between. CDR3 length equals 15 residues. In germline, CDR1 is SGHDT, CDR2 YYEEEE. In DNA, the CDR3 is TGTGCCAGCAGCCGGACATCCTATAGCAATCAGCCCCAGCATTTT. It codes for CASSRTSYSNQPQHF.

The J gene is TRBJ1-5, the V gene TRBV6-4; TRBD1 matches 8 bases. CDR3 size: 15 residues. Looked up from germline, CDR1 is MRHNA and CDR2 is SNTAGT. The J segment lost 3 bases and the V segment lost 8 bases, leaving 9 bases of the junction unmatched. As DNA, the CDR3 is TGTGCCAGCGGGCCGGGACAGGTAATCAATCAGCCCCAGCATTTT. Translation: CASGPGQVINQPQHF.

The V gene is TRBV7-7, the J gene TRBJ2-5, with D unresolved. The V gene's germline CDR1 is SSHAT and CDR2 FNYEAQ (reference sequence). Trimming pared 4 bases from V and 5 bases from J, leaving 11 bases between. CDR3 size: 13 residues. The CDR3 DNA is TGTGCCAGCAGCTCGACATTAATCGAGACCCAGTACTTC. It codes for CASSSTLIETQYF. The full variable domain, with the rest looked up from reference TRBV7-7 and TRBJ2-5, is GAGVSQSPRYKVTKRGQDVTLRCDPISSHATLYWYQQALGQGPEFLTYFNYEAQPDKSGLPSDRFSAERPEGSISTLTIQRTEQRDSAMYRCASSSTLIETQYFGPGTRLLVL.

The V and J genes are TRBV6-5 and TRBJ1-6, with a weak D call TRBD1 (5 bases). Germline lookup yields CDR1 MNHEY and CDR2 SVGAGI. This CDR3 comprises 14 residues. The germline V and J ends were trimmed by 6 bases and 10 bases, with 16 bases remaining between them. The CDR3 sequence: CASRPDKLNSPLHF. The DNA for the CDR3 is TGTGCCAGCAGACCGGACAAGCTAAACTCACCCCTCCACTTT.

CDR3 DNA sequence: TGTGCCAGCAGCTCTGTACGGGAAGAAAACACAGATACGCAGTATTTT. It encodes CASSSVREENTDTQYF. The chain joins TRBV7-2 to TRBJ2-3, with D perhaps matching TRBD2 (5 bases). The CDR3 totals 16 residues. Trimming removed 4 bases from V and 2 bases from J, with 16 bases in between. The germline gives CDR1 SGHTA, CDR2 FQGNSA.

The chain joins TRBV30 to TRBJ1-1; D perhaps matches TRBD1 (5 bases). This CDR3 has 12 residues. The V gene lost 4 bases and the J gene lost 10 bases, with 16 bases spanning the gap. CDR1 and CDR2 (germline): GTSNPN, SVGIG (reference sequence). CDR3 residues: CAWKGDGGRAFF. The DNA of the CDR3 is TGTGCCTGGAAGGGTGACGGGGGTAGAGCTTTCTTT.

This sequence joins TRBV5-4 and TRBJ2-1; 13 bases map to TRBD2. The V and J ends lost 5 bases and 2 bases, in that order; junction bases with no gene match: 1. The CDR3 extends over 15 amino acids. In germline, CDR1 is SGHNT, CDR2 YYREEE (reference sequence). The CDR3 sequence: CASRLAGGPYNEQFF. DNA of the CDR3: TGTGCCAGCAGACTAGCGGGAGGGCCCTACAATGAGCAGTTCTTC.

The gene calls are TRBV4-2 and TRBJ1-5; 11 positions match TRBD1. V gave up 4 bases and J gave up 9 bases; unmatched junction bases: 11. The germline gives CDR1 LGHNA, CDR2 YNFKEQ. The CDR3 has 16 residues. The CDR3 sequence is CASSRSGTGGGGPQHF. In nucleotides, the CDR3 is TGTGCCAGCAGCCGCTCCGGGACAGGGGGAGGGGGGCCCCAGCATTTT.

V gene TRBV29-1 combines with J gene TRBJ2-3, with D possibly being TRBD2 (5 bases). V dropped 3 bases and J dropped 6 bases, with 16 bases sitting between them. Germline V gene lookup returns CDR1 SQVTM and CDR2 ANQGSEA. The CDR3 length is 14 residues. The CDR3 loop reads CSVDLRVGADTQYF. The CDR3 DNA is TGCAGCGTTGATCTCCGTGTGGGAGCGGATACGCAGTATTTT.

The rearrangement joins TRBV5-4 to TRBJ1-2; 11 positions agree with TRBD1. The CDR3 loop spans 15 amino acids. V gave up 4 bases and J gave up 2 bases; unmatched junction bases: 4. The germline CDR1 and CDR2 sequences are SGHNT and YYREEE (reference sequence). The CDR3 sequence is CASSQRTGGNYGYTF. As DNA, the CDR3 is TGTGCCAGCAGCCAGAGGACAGGGGGCAACTATGGCTACACCTTC.

The chain carries TRBV5-8 and TRBJ1-6; TRBD1 is a possible D gene (5 bases). The germline gives CDR1 SGHTS, CDR2 YDEGEE. The CDR3 contains 17 residues. V gave up 0 bases and J gave up 7 bases, with 17 bases separating them. In nucleotides, the CDR3 is TGTGCCAGCAGCTTGGACCTGGGGGGGTATGGGAATTCACCCCTCCACTTT. Amino acid sequence: CASSLDLGGYGNSPLHF. The whole variable domain, filled in from reference TRBV5-8 and TRBJ1-6, reads EAGVTQSPTHLIKTRGQQATLRCSPISGHTSVYWYQQALGLGLQFLLWYDEGEERNRGNFPPRFSGRQFPNYSSELNVNALELEDSALYLCASSLDLGGYGNSPLHFGNGTRLTVT.

The rearrangement links TRBV6-5 to TRBJ1-4; TRBD1 is a possible D gene (5 bases). Deletions cut 3 bases from V and 8 bases from J, with 13 bases between. CDR1 and CDR2 from the germline V gene are MNHEY and SVGAGI. This CDR3 is 14 amino acids long. The CDR3 spells CASSYLRGREKLFF. The CDR3 DNA is TGTGCCAGCAGTTATTTGCGGGGCCGGGAAAAACTGTTTTTT.

The gene calls are TRBV9 and TRBJ1-2; tentatively, D is TRBD1 (5 bases). Trimming took off 2 bases at V and 6 bases at J, with 17 bases between the two ends. The CDR3 has 15 amino acids. CDR1 is SGDLS and CDR2 is YYNGEE in the germline V gene. CDR3 loop: CASSVSGREGNGYTF. In nucleotides, the CDR3 is TGTGCCAGCAGCGTCTCCGGCAGGGAGGGTAATGGCTACACCTTC.

This rearrangement joins TRBV11-2 to TRBJ2-3; perhaps TRBD2 as D (6 bases). Germline V CDR1 and CDR2: SGHAT, FQNNGV. The CDR3 is 15 amino acids. Between the trimmed V and J ends, which lost 3 bases and 4 bases, there was a span of 14 bases. The CDR3 region is CASSFGGTQPDTQYF. The CDR3 nucleotides are TGTGCCAGCAGCTTTGGCGGGACCCAACCAGATACGCAGTATTTT.

The chain combines TRBV5-5 with TRBJ2-2; 9 nucleotides line up with TRBD1. CDR3 size: 18 residues. Trimming cost V 0 bases and J 2 bases; bases outside gene matches: 8. CDR1 and CDR2 from the germline V gene are SGHKS and YYEKEE (reference sequence). CDR3 coding DNA: TGTGCCAGCAGCTTGGCTCGGACAGGGGATTTCAACACCGGGGAGCTGTTTTTT. Its translation is CASSLARTGDFNTGELFF.

V is TRBV7-6 and J is TRBJ2-1; D perhaps matches TRBD1 (6 bases). This CDR3 has 15 amino acids. Germline CDR1 reads SGHVS; CDR2 reads FNYEAQ. V lost 4 bases, J lost 2 bases, and 12 bases lay in between. The chain's CDR3 is CASSSGRGAYNEQFF. CDR3 DNA: TGTGCCAGCAGCTCGGGCAGGGGAGCCTACAATGAGCAGTTCTTC.

The chain joins TRBV7-9 to TRBJ2-3; D perhaps matches TRBD2 (5 bases). V lost 3 bases and J lost 13, with 17 bases in between. Germline-derived CDR1 and CDR2 are SEHNR and FQNEAQ (reference sequence). The CDR3 contains 13 residues. For the CDR3, the DNA is TGTGCCAGCAGCTTCGGGGTATTAGCGTCGGAGTATTTT. It yields the protein CASSFGVLASEYF.

This rearrangement joins TRBV19 to TRBJ1-1, with D possibly TRBD1 on 5 matching bases. CDR1 LNHDA and CDR2 SQIVND come from the germline V gene (reference sequence). The CDR3 sequence is 15 residues long. Trimming removed 5 bases at V and 4 bases at J, with 17 bases between. In nucleotides, the CDR3 is TGTGCCAGTAGTCCGAAGACAGCCCTGAGCACTGAAGCTTTCTTT. It translates to CASSPKTALSTEAFF.

J is TRBJ1-2 and V is TRBV7-8; 8 bases map to TRBD1. This CDR3 is 17 amino acids long. With V trimmed by 5 bases and J by 0 bases, 11 bases remained unmatched. Germline V gene data show CDR1 as SGHVS and CDR2 as FQNEAQ. In DNA form, the CDR3 reads TGTGCCAGCAGCCCCCGCAGGGGGCTGGAGGCTAACTATGGCTACACCTTC. As protein: CASSPRRGLEANYGYTF.

This rearrangement joins TRBV2 to TRBJ2-2, with D tentatively TRBD1 (6 bases). V was trimmed by 6 bases and J by 0 bases, leaving 8 bases between them. The germline V gene encodes CDR1 SNHLY and CDR2 FYNNEI. The CDR3 extends over 14 amino acids. The CDR3 bases are TGTGCCAGCAGGGGACACGCGAACACCGGGGAGCTGTTTTTT. This sequence encodes CASRGHANTGELFF.

V gene TRBV11-3 combines with J gene TRBJ2-5, with D uncertain. CDR1 SGHNT and CDR2 YENEEA come from the germline V gene. Trimming left V 8 bases short and J 0 bases short, with 13 bases between. The CDR3 is 14 residues long. CDR3 sequence: CASAAGHYQETQYF. Written as DNA, the CDR3 is TGTGCCAGCGCTGCTGGGCACTACCAAGAGACCCAGTACTTC.

V and J are TRBV7-2 and TRBJ2-7; 9 positions agree with TRBD1. Trimming at V came to 4 bases and at J to 5 bases, leaving 12 bases not matched to a gene. The CDR3 is 16 amino acids. Germline CDR1 SGHTA, CDR2 FQGNSA. In nucleotides, the CDR3 is TGTGCCAGCAGCTCGAATCCCGGGACAGGGTTCGACGAGCAGTACTTC. It encodes CASSSNPGTGFDEQYF. Based on the CDR3 plus reference TRBV7-2 and TRBJ2-7, the full variable domain is GAGVSQSPSNKVTEKGKDVELRCDPISGHTALYWYRQSLGQGLEFLIYFQGNSAPDKSGLPSDRFSAERTGGSVSTLTIQRTQQEDSAVYLCASSSNPGTGFDEQYFGPGTRLTVT.

This chain connects TRBV27 to TRBJ2-7, with D tentatively TRBD2 (6 bases). Trimming removed 3 bases at V and 1 base at J, with 10 bases between. Looked up from germline, CDR1 is MNHEY and CDR2 is SMNVEV (reference sequence). This CDR3 is built from 14 residues. CDR3 amino acids: CASSFRGGSYEQYF. For the CDR3, the DNA is TGTGCCAGCAGTTTTCGGGGAGGTTCCTACGAGCAGTACTTC.

The J gene is TRBJ2-1, the V gene TRBV7-9; 10 bases match TRBD2. With V trimmed by 1 base and J by 7 bases, 10 bases remained unmatched. This CDR3 is built from 17 residues. The V gene's germline CDR1 is SEHNR and CDR2 FQNEAQ (reference sequence). CDR3 DNA sequence: TGTGCCAGCAGCTTAGTTCTAGCGGGAGTGGGGGTAAATGAGCAGTTCTTC. Translating it yields CASSLVLAGVGVNEQFF.